This T cell receptor beta chain was observed in a study of Ad26.COV2.S vaccination and SARS-CoV-2 variants. Whole-study results and caveats: Vaccinees displayed broader spike-specific TCR repertoires than placebo recipients.

Produced via immunoSEQ multiplex PCR; TCRdb's table is partial and in-frame only. The sample has over 250,000 clones, 87% seen once. Details on this clone: The antigen remains unidentified.

Treatment here: roughly 19 received Ad26.COV2.S at low or high dose, single or two shots; 5 received placebo; per-sample allocation not given. Sampling was performed 63 days after the first vaccine or placebo injection. The CDR3 covers 17 residues. Germline V lookup: CDR1 ENHRY, CDR2 SYGVKD. Trimming cost V 2 bases and J 1 base; bases outside gene matches: 10. Sequencing was performed on peripheral blood, taken in a trial of Ad26.COV2.S vaccine versus placebo. This chain links TRBV10-3 with TRBJ2-7, with 8 nucleotides matching TRBD2. This receptor was taken from a person aged 18-60 years who received the Ad26.COV2.S COVID-19 vaccine or a placebo. CDR3 loop: CAISERSGGAQSYEQYF. The CDR3 DNA reads TGTGCCATCAGTGAGAGAAGCGGGGGAGCGCAATCCTACGAGCAGTACTTC.